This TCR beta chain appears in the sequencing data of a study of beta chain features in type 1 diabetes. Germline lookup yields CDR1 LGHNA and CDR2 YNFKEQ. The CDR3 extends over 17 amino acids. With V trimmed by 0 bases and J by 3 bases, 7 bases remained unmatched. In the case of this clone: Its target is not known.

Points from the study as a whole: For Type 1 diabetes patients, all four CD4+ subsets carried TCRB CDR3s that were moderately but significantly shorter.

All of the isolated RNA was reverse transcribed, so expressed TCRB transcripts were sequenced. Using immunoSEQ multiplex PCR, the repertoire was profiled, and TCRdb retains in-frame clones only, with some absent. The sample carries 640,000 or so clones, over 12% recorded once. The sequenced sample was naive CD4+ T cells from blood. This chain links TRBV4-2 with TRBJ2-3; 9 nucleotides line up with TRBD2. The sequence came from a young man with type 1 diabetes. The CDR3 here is CASSQDFSAGGTDTQYF. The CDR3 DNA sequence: TGTGCCAGCAGCCAAGATTTCTCAGCGGGGGGTACAGATACGCAGTATTTT.